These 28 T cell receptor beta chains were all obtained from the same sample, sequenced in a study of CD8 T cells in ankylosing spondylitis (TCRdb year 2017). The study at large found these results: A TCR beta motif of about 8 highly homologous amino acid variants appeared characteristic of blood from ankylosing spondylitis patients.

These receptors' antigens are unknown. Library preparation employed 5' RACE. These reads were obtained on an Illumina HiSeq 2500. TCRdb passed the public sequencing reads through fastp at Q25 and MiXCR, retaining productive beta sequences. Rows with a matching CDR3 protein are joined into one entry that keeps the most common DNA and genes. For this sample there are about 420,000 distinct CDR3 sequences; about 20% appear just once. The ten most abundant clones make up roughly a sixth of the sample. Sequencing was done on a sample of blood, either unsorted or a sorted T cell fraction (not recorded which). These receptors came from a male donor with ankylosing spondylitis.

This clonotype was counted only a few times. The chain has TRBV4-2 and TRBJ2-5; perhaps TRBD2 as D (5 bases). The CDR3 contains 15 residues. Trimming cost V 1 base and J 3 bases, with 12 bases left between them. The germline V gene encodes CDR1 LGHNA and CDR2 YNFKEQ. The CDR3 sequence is CASSQVRADEETQYF. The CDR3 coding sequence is TGTGCCAGCAGCCAAGTTAGAGCGGACGAAGAGACCCAGTACTTC.

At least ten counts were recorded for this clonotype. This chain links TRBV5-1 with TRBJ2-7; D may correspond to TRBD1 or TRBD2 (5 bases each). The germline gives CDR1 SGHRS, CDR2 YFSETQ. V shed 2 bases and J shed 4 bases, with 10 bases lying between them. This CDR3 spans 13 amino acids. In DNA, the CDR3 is TGCGCCAGCAGCTTTCAGGGACGGTACGAGCAGTACTTC. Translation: CASSFQGRYEQYF. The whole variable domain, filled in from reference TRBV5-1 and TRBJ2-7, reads KAGVTQTPRYLIKTRGQQVTLSCSPISGHRSVSWYQQTPGQGLQFLFEYFSETQRNKGNFPGRFSGRQFSNSRSEMNVSTLELGDSALYLCASSFQGRYEQYFGPGTRLTVT.

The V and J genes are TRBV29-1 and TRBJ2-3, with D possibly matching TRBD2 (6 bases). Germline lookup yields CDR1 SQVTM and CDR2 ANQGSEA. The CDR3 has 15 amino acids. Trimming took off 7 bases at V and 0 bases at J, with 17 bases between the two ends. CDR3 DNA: TGCAGCGCCGCTCGGGCCGGGACTAGCACAGATACGCAGTATTTT. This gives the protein CSAARAGTSTDTQYF.

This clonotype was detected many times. The CDR3 is CASSDSMGRPQHF. The CDR3 region has the DNA TGTGCCAGCAGTGACTCGATGGGGCGGCCCCAGCATTTT. The V gene is TRBV6-4, the J gene TRBJ1-5; tentatively, D is TRBD1 (5 bases). This CDR3 has 13 residues. CDR1 and CDR2 from the germline V gene are MRHNA and SNTAGT. V lost 0 bases and J lost 9, with 9 bases in between.

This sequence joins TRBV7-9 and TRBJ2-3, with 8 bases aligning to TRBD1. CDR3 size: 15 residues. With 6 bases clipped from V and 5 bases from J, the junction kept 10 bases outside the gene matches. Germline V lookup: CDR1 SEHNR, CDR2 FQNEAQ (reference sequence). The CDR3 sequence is CASSITGGFKDTQYF. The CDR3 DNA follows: TGTGCCAGCAGTATAACAGGGGGATTTAAAGATACGCAGTATTTT.

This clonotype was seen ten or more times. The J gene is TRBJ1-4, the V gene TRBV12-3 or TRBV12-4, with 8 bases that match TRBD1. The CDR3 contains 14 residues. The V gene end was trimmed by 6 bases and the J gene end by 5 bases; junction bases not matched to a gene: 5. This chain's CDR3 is CASRVQGGNEKLFF. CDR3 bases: TGTGCCAGCAGAGTACAGGGGGGAAATGAAAAACTGTTTTTT.

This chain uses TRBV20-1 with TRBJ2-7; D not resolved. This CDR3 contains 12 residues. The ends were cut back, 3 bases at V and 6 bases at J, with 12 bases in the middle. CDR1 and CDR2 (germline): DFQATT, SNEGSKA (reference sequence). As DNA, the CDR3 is TGCAGTGCTAGTTCCGGAACTGGCGAGCAGTACTTC. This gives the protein CSASSGTGEQYF.

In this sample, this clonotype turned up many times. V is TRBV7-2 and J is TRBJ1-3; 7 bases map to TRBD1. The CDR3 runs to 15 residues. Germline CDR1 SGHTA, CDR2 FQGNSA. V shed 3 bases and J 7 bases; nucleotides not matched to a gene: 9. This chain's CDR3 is CASSFRQGEGNTIYF. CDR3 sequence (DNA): TGTGCCAGCAGCTTCCGACAGGGAGAGGGGAACACCATATATTTT.

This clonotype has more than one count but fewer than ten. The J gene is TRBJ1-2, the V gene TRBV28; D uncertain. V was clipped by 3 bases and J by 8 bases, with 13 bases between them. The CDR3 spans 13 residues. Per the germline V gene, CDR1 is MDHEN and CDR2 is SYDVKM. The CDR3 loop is CASSFAQARGYTF. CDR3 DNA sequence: TGTGCCAGCAGTTTCGCCCAGGCGAGAGGCTACACCTTC.

For the CDR3, the DNA is TGCAGTGCTATTACTAGACCTGGCACAGATACGCAGTATTTT. Translated, it gives CSAITRPGTDTQYF. The chain is built from TRBV20-1 and TRBJ2-3, with a weak D call TRBD2 (5 bases). V was pared by 4 bases and J by 1 base, with 12 bases between. The CDR3 runs 14 residues. Germline CDR1 DFQATT, CDR2 SNEGSKA (reference sequence).

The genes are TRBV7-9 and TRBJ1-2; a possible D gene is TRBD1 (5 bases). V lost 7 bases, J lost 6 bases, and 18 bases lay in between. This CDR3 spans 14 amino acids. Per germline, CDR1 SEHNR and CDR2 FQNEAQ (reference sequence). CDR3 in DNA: TGTGCCAGCATCTGGGACCCATGGGGCAATGGCTACACCTTC. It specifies CASIWDPWGNGYTF.

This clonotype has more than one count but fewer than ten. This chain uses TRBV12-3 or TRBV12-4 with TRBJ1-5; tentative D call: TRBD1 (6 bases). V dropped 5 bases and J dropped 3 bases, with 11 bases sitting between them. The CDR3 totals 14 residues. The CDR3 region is CASSTTGFNQPQHF. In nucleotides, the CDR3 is TGTGCCAGCAGTACAACAGGGTTCAATCAGCCCCAGCATTTT.

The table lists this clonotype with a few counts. CDR3 nucleotides: TGTGCCAGCACCCTAGGGGGGACAGATTTCTTTAGCAATCAGCCCCAGCATTTT. Amino acid sequence: CASTLGGTDFFSNQPQHF. The chain carries TRBV6-1 and TRBJ1-5, with 7 bases lining up with TRBD1. The CDR3 is 18 amino acids. Looked up from germline, CDR1 is MNHNS and CDR2 is SASEGT. J gave up 0 bases and V 7 bases, and 15 bases lay outside the gene matches.

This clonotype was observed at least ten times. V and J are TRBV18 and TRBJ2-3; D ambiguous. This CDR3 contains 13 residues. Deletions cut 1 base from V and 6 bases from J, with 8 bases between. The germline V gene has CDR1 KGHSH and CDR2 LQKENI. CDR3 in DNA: TGTGCCAGCTCACCACACGCCGCTGATACGCAGTATTTT. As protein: CASSPHAADTQYF.

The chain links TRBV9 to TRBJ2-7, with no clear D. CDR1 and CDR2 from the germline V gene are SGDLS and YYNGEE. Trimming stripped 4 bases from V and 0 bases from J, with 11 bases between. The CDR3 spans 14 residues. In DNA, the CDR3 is TGTGCCAGCAGCCCCCGCATGAGCTCCTACGAGCAGTACTTC. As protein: CASSPRMSSYEQYF.

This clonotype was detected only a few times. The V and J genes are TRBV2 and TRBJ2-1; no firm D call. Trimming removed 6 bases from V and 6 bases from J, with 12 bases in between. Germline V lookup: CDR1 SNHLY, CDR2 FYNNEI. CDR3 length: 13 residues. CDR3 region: CASRVIRVNEQFF. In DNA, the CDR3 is TGTGCCAGCAGGGTCATTAGGGTCAATGAGCAGTTCTTC.

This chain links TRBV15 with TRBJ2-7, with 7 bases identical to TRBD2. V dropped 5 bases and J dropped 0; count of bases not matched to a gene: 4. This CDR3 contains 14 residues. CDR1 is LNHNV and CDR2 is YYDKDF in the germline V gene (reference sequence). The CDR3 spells CATSGGGYSYEQYF. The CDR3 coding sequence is TGTGCCACCAGCGGGGGGGGGTACTCCTACGAGCAGTACTTC.

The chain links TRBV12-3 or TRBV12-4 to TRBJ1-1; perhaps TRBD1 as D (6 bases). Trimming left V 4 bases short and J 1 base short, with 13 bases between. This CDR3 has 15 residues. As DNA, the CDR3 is TGTGCCAGCAGTTGGACCTGGACAGCGAACACTGAAGCTTTCTTT. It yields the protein CASSWTWTANTEAFF.

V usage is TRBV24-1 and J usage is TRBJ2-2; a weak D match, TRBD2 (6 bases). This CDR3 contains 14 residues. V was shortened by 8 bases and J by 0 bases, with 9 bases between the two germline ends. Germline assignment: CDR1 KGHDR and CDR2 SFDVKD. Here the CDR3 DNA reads TGTGCCACCACCCCTAGCGCGAACACCGGGGAGCTGTTTTTT. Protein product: CATTPSANTGELFF.

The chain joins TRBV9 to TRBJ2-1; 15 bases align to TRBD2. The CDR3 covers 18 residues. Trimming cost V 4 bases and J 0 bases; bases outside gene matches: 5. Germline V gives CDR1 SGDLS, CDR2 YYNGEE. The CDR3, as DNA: TGTGCCAGCAGCCATGGGACTAGCGGGAGGCACTCCTACAATGAGCAGTTCTTC. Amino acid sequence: CASSHGTSGRHSYNEQFF.

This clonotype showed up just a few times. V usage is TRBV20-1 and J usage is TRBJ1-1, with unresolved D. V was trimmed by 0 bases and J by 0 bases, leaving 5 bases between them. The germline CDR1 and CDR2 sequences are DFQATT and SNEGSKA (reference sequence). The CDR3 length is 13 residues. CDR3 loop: CSARDSLNTEAFF. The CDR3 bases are TGCAGTGCTAGAGATAGCCTGAACACTGAAGCTTTCTTT.

The CDR3 nucleotides are TGTGCCACGGCTCTGCGGGGCTCAAACAATGAGCAGTTCTTC. Translated, it gives CATALRGSNNEQFF. V usage is TRBV24-1 and J usage is TRBJ2-1, with D perhaps TRBD2 (6 bases). There are 14 residues in the CDR3. The germline gives CDR1 KGHDR, CDR2 SFDVKD. The ends were cut back, 10 bases at V and 5 bases at J, with 17 bases in the middle.

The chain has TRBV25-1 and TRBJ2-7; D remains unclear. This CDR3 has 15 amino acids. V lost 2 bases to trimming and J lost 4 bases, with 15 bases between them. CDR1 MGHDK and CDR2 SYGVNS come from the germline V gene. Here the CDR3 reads CASSEDQAGWYEQYF. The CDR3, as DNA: TGTGCCAGCAGTGAAGATCAGGCAGGATGGTACGAGCAGTACTTC.

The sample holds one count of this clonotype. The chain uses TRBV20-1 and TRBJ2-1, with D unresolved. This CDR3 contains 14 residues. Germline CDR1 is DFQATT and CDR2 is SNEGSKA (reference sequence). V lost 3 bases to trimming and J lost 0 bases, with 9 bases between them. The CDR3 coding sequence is TGCAGTGCTAGTGGTGATCGCTCCTACAATGAGCAGTTCTTC. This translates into CSASGDRSYNEQFF.

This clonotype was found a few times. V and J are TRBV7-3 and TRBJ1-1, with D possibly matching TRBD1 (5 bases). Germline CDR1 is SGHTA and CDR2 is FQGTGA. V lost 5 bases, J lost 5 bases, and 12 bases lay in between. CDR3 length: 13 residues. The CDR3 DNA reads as TGTGCCAGCAGCCCCGGAGGGGTAACTGAAGCTTTCTTT. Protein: CASSPGGVTEAFF.

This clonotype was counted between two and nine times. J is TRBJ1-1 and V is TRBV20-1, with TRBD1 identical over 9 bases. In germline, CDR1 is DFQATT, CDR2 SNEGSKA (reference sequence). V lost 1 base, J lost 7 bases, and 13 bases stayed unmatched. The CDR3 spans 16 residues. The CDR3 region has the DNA TGCAGTGCTAGAGGGGGGGGGGACAGGGTGATACATGAAGCTTTCTTT. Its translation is CSARGGGDRVIHEAFF.

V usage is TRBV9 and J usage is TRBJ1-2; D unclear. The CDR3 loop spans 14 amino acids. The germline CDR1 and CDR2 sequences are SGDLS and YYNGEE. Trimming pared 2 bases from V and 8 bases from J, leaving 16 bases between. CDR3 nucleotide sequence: TGTGCCAGCAGCGTGAACCCGGCTCGCGTGGGCTACACCTTC. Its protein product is CASSVNPARVGYTF. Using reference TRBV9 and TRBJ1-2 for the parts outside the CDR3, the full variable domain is DSGVTQTPKHLITATGQRVTLRCSPRSGDLSVYWYQQSLDQGLQFLIQYYNGEERAKGNILERFSAQQFPDLHSELNLSSLELGDSALYFCASSVNPARVGYTFGSGTRLTVV.

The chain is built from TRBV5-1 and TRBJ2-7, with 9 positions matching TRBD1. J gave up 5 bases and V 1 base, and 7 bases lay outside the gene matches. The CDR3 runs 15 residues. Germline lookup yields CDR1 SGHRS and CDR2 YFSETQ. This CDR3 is CASSLWGQGLDEQYF. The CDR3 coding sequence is TGCGCCAGCAGCTTGTGGGGACAGGGCTTAGACGAGCAGTACTTC.